A single sample is the source of the 3 T cell receptor beta chains below, sequenced in a study of cytomegalovirus exposure and HLA in healthy donors. The PCR contained 60 Vbeta and 13 Jbeta primers. Produced via immunoSEQ multiplex PCR; TCRdb's table is partial and in-frame only. The sample yields around 57,000 clones, approximately 88% seen once. Sequencing input: PBMCs. The source is a man aged 25-45 years in good health and CMV-seropositive.

DNA for the CDR3: TGTGCCAGCAGTTCACCCAGGGGTTACACAGATACGCAGTATTTT. This gives the protein CASSSPRGYTDTQYF. V gene TRBV28 combines with J gene TRBJ2-3; tentatively, D is TRBD1 (6 bases). With 4 bases removed from V and 2 bases from J, the gap between germline ends came to 13 bases. Germline-derived CDR1 and CDR2 are MDHEN and SYDVKM. The CDR3 totals 15 residues.

The V gene is TRBV7-2, the J gene TRBJ2-3; 8 bases match TRBD2. The CDR3 loop spans 16 amino acids. Unmatched junction bases numbered 5, after V lost 2 bases and J lost 1 base. Germline-derived CDR1 and CDR2 are SGHTA and FQGNSA. The CDR3: CASSLQAGVRTDTQYF. The CDR3, as DNA: TGTGCCAGCAGCTTACAAGCGGGAGTGCGCACAGATACGCAGTATTTT.

The rearrangement uses TRBV15 and TRBJ2-3; 9 bases are shared with TRBD2. CDR1 LNHNV and CDR2 YYDKDF come from the germline V gene (reference sequence). This CDR3 is 19 amino acids long. The junction had 15 bases not matched to a gene; V was cut back by 1 base and J by 4 bases. CDR3 bases: TGTGCCACCAGCAGAGGAGTTGTCCTAGCGGGACCCGCCCCAGATACGCAGTATTTT. Its protein is CATSRGVVLAGPAPDTQYF.